Presented here are 23 T cell receptor beta chains from one specimen sequenced in a study of naive and memory T cell subsets. TCR cDNA received a 3' ligated oligonucleotide that carried a UMI. Ligated cDNA underwent four rounds of PCR with nested alpha and beta constant region primers and SP2. TCRdb ran MiXCR on the 5' RACE reads and lists one entry per CDR3 protein. Of roughly 56,000 distinct CDR3 sequences in the sample, around 7.7% are singletons; the top ten hold over 7.5%. All receptors come from a male donor in good health.

This chain connects TRBV7-2 to TRBJ2-7, with 10 bases matching TRBD2. Germline trimming cut 3 bases from V and 3 bases from J; bases unmatched to any gene: 11. Germline-derived CDR1 and CDR2 are SGHTA and FQGNSA. CDR3 length: 17 residues. For the CDR3, the DNA is TGTGCCAGCAGCTTGGGTGGGACTAGCGCGGATTACTACGAGCAGTACTTC. Translated: CASSLGGTSADYYEQYF.

This clonotype was observed many times. The DNA for the CDR3 is TGCAGCGTGAACGCCGCGGGTGAGACCCAGTACTTC. Amino acids: CSVNAAGETQYF. The V gene is TRBV29-1, the J gene TRBJ2-5; D is possibly TRBD2 (5 bases). Trimming stripped 6 bases from V and 5 bases from J, with 13 bases between. The CDR3 extends over 12 amino acids. Germline assignment: CDR1 SQVTM and CDR2 ANQGSEA. The complete variable domain, with remaining parts taken from reference TRBV29-1 and TRBJ2-5, reads SAVISQKPSRDICQRGTSLTIQCQVDSQVTMMFWYRQQPGQSLTLIATANQGSEATYESGFVIDKFPISRPNLTFSTLTVSNMSPEDSSIYLCSVNAAGETQYFGPGTRLLVL.

This clonotype was detected many times. This chain links TRBV20-1 with TRBJ2-7; perhaps TRBD2 as D (6 bases). This CDR3 has 15 amino acids. In germline, CDR1 is DFQATT, CDR2 SNEGSKA (reference sequence). Trimming left V 0 bases short and J 6 bases short, with 18 bases between. The CDR3 here is CSARDFGAGGVEQYF. CDR3 nucleotide sequence: TGCAGTGCTAGAGATTTTGGGGCAGGAGGGGTCGAGCAGTACTTC.

This clonotype is medium-sized by share. This rearrangement joins TRBV12-3 or TRBV12-4 to TRBJ2-1; 7 positions agree with TRBD1. The junction had 0 bases not matched to a gene; V was cut back by 1 base and J by 3 bases. The CDR3 spans 14 residues. The CDR3 spells CASSLGTGYNEQFF. Here the CDR3 DNA reads TGTGCCAGCAGTTTAGGGACAGGCTACAATGAGCAGTTCTTC.

This clonotype has ten or more counts. This chain uses TRBV11-2 with TRBJ2-7; 7 positions agree with TRBD1. V dropped 3 bases and J dropped 1; count of bases not matched to a gene: 6. This CDR3 has 15 residues. CDR1 and CDR2 (germline): SGHAT, FQNNGV. Here the CDR3 DNA reads TGTGCCAGCAGCTTGGACAGGCCCACTTCCTACGAGCAGTACTTC. It is translated as CASSLDRPTSYEQYF.

The rearrangement uses TRBV5-6 and TRBJ2-1; perhaps TRBD2 as D (5 bases). V was shortened by 3 bases and J by 7 bases, with 11 bases between the two germline ends. The CDR3 covers 13 residues. CDR1 and CDR2 (germline): SGHDT, YYEEEE. DNA of the CDR3: TGTGCCAGCAGCTCCGGGCCGGGGAATGAGCAGTTCTTC. Translating gives CASSSGPGNEQFF. Together with reference TRBV5-6 and TRBJ2-1, the CDR3 gives the full variable domain: DAGVTQSPTHLIKTRGQQVTLRCSPKSGHDTVSWYQQALGQGPQFIFQYYEEEERQRGNFPDRFSGHQFPNYSSELNVNALLLGDSALYLCASSSGPGNEQFFGPGTRLTVL.

This clonotype was detected only a few times. V is TRBV27 and J is TRBJ1-1; no definite D call. V gave up 0 bases and J gave up 11 bases, with 10 bases separating them. CDR3 size: 12 residues. Germline values: CDR1 MNHEY, CDR2 SMNVEV (reference sequence). The CDR3 sequence: CASSLSGKEAFF. The DNA for the CDR3 is TGTGCCAGCAGTTTATCGGGCAAAGAGGCTTTCTTT.

This clonotype came up a few times. The genes are TRBV12-3 or TRBV12-4 and TRBJ2-3, with 8 positions matching TRBD1. This CDR3 contains 15 residues. J was trimmed by 7 bases and V by 3 bases; bases with no gene match: 9. This chain's CDR3 is CASSLSGGEGNTQYF. The CDR3 DNA reads TGTGCCAGCAGTTTGTCAGGGGGCGAAGGGAATACGCAGTATTTT.

This clonotype was recorded at least ten times. The chain recombines TRBV12-3 or TRBV12-4 with TRBJ1-2, with 8 bases lining up with TRBD1. CDR3 size: 15 residues. V lost 6 bases, J lost 4 bases, and 10 bases stayed unmatched. DNA for the CDR3: TGTGCCAGCAGCGCGTTCCTACAGGGGGGCTATGGCTACACCTTC. It is translated as CASSAFLQGGYGYTF.

The sample holds a few counts of this clonotype. V and J are TRBV14 and TRBJ2-1; D gene uncertain. The length of the CDR3 is 14 residues. Germline V CDR1 and CDR2: SGHDN, FVKESK. The V gene lost 0 bases and the J gene lost 8 bases, with 11 bases spanning the gap. CDR3 sequence reads: CASSQDRLSHEQFF. CDR3 sequence (DNA): TGTGCCAGCAGCCAAGATCGTTTGAGTCATGAGCAGTTCTTC.

This clonotype was seen a handful of times. The J gene is TRBJ2-1, the V gene TRBV5-5; unclear D gene. Germline CDR1 and CDR2: SGHKS and YYEKEE (reference sequence). The V gene lost 4 bases and the J gene lost 7 bases, with 6 bases spanning the gap. CDR3 length: 11 amino acids. CDR3 sequence reads: CASSPVNEQFF. In DNA form, the CDR3 reads TGTGCCAGCAGCCCAGTAAATGAGCAGTTCTTC. Based on the CDR3 plus reference TRBV5-5 and TRBJ2-1, the full variable domain is DAGVTQSPTHLIKTRGQQVTLRCSPISGHKSVSWYQQVLGQGPQFIFQYYEKEERGRGNFPDRFSARQFPNYSSELNVNALLLGDSALYLCASSPVNEQFFGPGTRLTVL.

This clonotype was observed many times. The CDR3 reads CASRWTESSYEQYF. The CDR3 DNA follows: TGTGCCAGCAGATGGACCGAGAGCTCCTACGAGCAGTACTTC. V is TRBV6-1 and J is TRBJ2-7; D not certain. There are 14 residues in the CDR3. The germline CDR1 and CDR2 sequences are MNHNS and SASEGT. Trimming took 6 bases from V and 0 from J, leaving 12 bases between them.

For the CDR3, the DNA is TGCGCCAGCAGCCAAGATAGCCAGCGGGAGACCCAAGAGACCCAGTACTTC. It is translated as CASSQDSQRETQETQYF. The V call is TRBV4-1, the J call TRBJ2-5; 8 bases fit TRBD2. V lost 0 bases, J lost 1 base, and 7 bases stayed unmatched. In germline, CDR1 is MGHRA, CDR2 YSYEKL. The CDR3 extends over 17 amino acids.

This clonotype was detected only a few times. The V gene is TRBV11-2, the J gene TRBJ2-5, with unresolved D. The CDR3 runs 13 residues. The V and J ends lost 3 bases and 2 bases respectively, with 7 bases between them. CDR1 and CDR2 (germline): SGHAT, FQNNGV. CDR3 sequence reads: CASSFGPQETQYF. Here the CDR3 DNA reads TGTGCCAGCAGCTTTGGGCCTCAAGAGACCCAGTACTTC.

This clonotype showed up just a few times. The chain links TRBV7-9 to TRBJ2-5, with D perhaps TRBD1 (6 bases). CDR3 size: 15 residues. The germline V and J ends were trimmed by 1 base and 5 bases, with 14 bases remaining between them. Germline loops: CDR1 SEHNR, CDR2 FQNEAQ (reference sequence). The DNA of the CDR3 is TGTGCCAGCAGCTTAGGACAGGATTTTCCGGAGACCCAGTACTTC. Encoded protein: CASSLGQDFPETQYF.

This clonotype was seen ten or more times. J is TRBJ2-1 and V is TRBV11-2; tentative D call: TRBD2 (5 bases). The CDR3 is made up of 17 amino acids. Germline CDR1 reads SGHAT; CDR2 reads FQNNGV. Between the trimmed V and J ends, which lost 0 bases and 4 bases, there was a span of 16 bases. In DNA form, the CDR3 reads TGTGCCAGCAGCTTAGATCGGGATCACCCGAAATACAATGAGCAGTTCTTC. It codes for CASSLDRDHPKYNEQFF.

In this sample, this clonotype turned up a few times. The J gene is TRBJ1-5, the V gene TRBV10-3; D is possibly TRBD1 (5 bases). The CDR3 length is 13 residues. CDR1 and CDR2 from the germline V gene are ENHRY and SYGVKD. Trimming took off 4 bases at V and 5 bases at J, with 9 bases between the two ends. The CDR3 coding sequence is TGTGCCATCAGTGCCCAGGGTGATCAGCCCCAGCATTTT. Translated, it gives CAISAQGDQPQHF.

This clonotype has at least ten counts. V and J are TRBV29-1 and TRBJ2-3; no clear D gene. The V gene's germline CDR1 is SQVTM and CDR2 ANQGSEA. Trimming removed 4 bases from V and 4 bases from J, with 9 bases in between. The CDR3 totals 12 residues. CDR3 DNA: TGCAGCGTTGCGAACAGCCCAGATACGCAGTATTTT. It encodes CSVANSPDTQYF.

This clonotype has a handful of counts. This sequence joins TRBV19 and TRBJ2-2; possibly TRBD1 for D (5 bases). Trimming took off 3 bases at V and 3 bases at J, with 17 bases between the two ends. CDR1 LNHDA and CDR2 SQIVND come from the germline V gene (reference sequence). This CDR3 comprises 17 residues. The DNA of the CDR3 is TGTGCCAGTAGTATCTCCTACAGGTTAGGGCACACCGGGGAGCTGTTTTTT. Residues: CASSISYRLGHTGELFF.

About this clonotype itself: Mismatch with germline at one junction end may stem from a read error. The genes are TRBV7-9 and TRBJ2-3; 9 positions match TRBD1. The CDR3 sequence is 14 residues long. CDR1 is SEHNR and CDR2 is FQNEAQ in the germline V gene (reference sequence). The CDR3 nucleotides read TGTGTCAGCCCCACAGGGGGCTTGATGGATACGCAGTATTTT. As protein: CVSPTGGLMDTQYF.

This clonotype was detected many times. The rearrangement joins TRBV7-2 to TRBJ1-2; 9 nucleotides agree with TRBD1. The CDR3 covers 14 residues. V dropped 5 bases and J dropped 4; count of bases not matched to a gene: 5. Looked up from germline, CDR1 is SGHTA and CDR2 is FQGNSA. CDR3 in amino acids: CASSLSTGGYGYTF. The CDR3 bases are TGTGCCAGCAGCCTGTCGACAGGGGGCTATGGCTACACCTTC. Full variable domain (rest looked up from reference TRBV7-2 and TRBJ1-2): GAGVSQSPSNKVTEKGKDVELRCDPISGHTALYWYRQSLGQGLEFLIYFQGNSAPDKSGLPSDRFSAERTGGSVSTLTIQRTQQEDSAVYLCASSLSTGGYGYTFGSGTRLTVV.

This clonotype was seen many times. The chain links TRBV12-5 to TRBJ1-2; D is unclear. This CDR3 is 13 amino acids long. Germline V lookup: CDR1 LGHNT, CDR2 FRNRAP. V lost 5 bases to trimming and J lost 5 bases, with 12 bases between them. This CDR3 reads CASGLGPEYGYTF. The CDR3 DNA sequence: TGTGCTAGTGGTCTTGGACCAGAGTATGGCTACACCTTC.

This clonotype was seen a handful of times. The chain uses TRBV20-1 and TRBJ2-1; 12 bases line up with TRBD2. The CDR3 is 13 amino acids. Unmatched junction bases numbered 3, after V lost 5 bases and J lost 7 bases. The V gene's germline CDR1 is DFQATT and CDR2 SNEGSKA (reference sequence). CDR3 residues: CSAPLAGGNEQFF. CDR3 in DNA: TGCAGTGCTCCACTAGCGGGAGGTAATGAGCAGTTCTTC.